This paragraph reports one TCR beta chain. These data come from a study of blood T cell repertoires in COVID-19. Looking at the study overall: Italy, Spain and the United States were the sources of the convalescent and acute COVID-19 samples.

Assay used: immunoSEQ multiplex PCR; TCRdb lists only in-frame clones, some missing. The data contain tens of thousands of clones, roughly 91% of them seen just once; the ten biggest clones take up less than 0.55%. The CDR3 extends over 16 amino acids. CDR1 and CDR2 (germline): SEHNR, FQNEAQ (reference sequence). Trimming removed 5 bases from V and 5 bases from J; junction bases left unmatched: 9. This TCR came from a man aged 50-59 years with COVID-19, enrolled during active disease. The sample was peripheral blood. The genes are TRBV7-9 and TRBJ1-1; 12 nucleotides match TRBD1. DNA for the CDR3: TGTGCCAGCAGCGTACCAGGGACAGGGGGCAGGACTGAAGCTTTCTTT. As protein: CASSVPGTGGRTEAFF.